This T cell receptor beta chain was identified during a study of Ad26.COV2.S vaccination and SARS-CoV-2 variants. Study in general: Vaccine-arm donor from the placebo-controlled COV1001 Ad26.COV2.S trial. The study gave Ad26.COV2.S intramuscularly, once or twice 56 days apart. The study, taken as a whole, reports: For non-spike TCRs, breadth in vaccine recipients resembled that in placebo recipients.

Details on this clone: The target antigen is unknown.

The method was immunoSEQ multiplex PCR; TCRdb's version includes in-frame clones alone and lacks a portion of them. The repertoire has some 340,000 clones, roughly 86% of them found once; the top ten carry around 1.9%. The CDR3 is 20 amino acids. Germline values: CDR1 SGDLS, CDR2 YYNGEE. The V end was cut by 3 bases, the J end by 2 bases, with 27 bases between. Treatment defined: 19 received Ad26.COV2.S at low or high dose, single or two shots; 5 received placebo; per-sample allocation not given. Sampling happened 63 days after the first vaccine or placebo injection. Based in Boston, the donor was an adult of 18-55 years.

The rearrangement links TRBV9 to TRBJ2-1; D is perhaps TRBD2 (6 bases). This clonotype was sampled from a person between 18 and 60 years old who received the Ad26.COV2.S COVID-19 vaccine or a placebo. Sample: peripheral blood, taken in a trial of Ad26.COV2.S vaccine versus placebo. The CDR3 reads CASSAPVWAGPRIAYNEQFF. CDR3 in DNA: TGTGCCAGCAGCGCGCCGGTTTGGGCGGGACCCAGAATCGCCTACAATGAGCAGTTCTTC.